A single T cell receptor (beta chain) is shown here with its context. The antigen remains unidentified. Germline CDR1 is KGHSH and CDR2 is LQKENI. V lost 8 bases to trimming and J lost 0 bases, with 11 bases between them. This CDR3 comprises 14 residues. The PCR used 60 Vbeta and 13 Jbeta primers. Assay used: immunoSEQ multiplex PCR; TCRdb lists only in-frame clones, some missing. The sample has approximately 37,000 clones. These data come from a study of cytomegalovirus exposure and HLA in healthy donors. Findings and limits, study-wide: There were some public TCRs occurring in many donors, but most TCR sequences were rare. In a later analysis, an Asian-associated ancestry cluster reportedly showed fewer N-insertions than the 666-donor mean.

This chain joins TRBV18 and TRBJ1-3; D call uncertain. This receptor was obtained from a male donor in good health and CMV-seronegative. The sequenced sample consisted of PBMCs. CDR3 bases: TGTGCCAGCGGTGCGTCCTACTCTGGAAACACCATATATTTT. Translating gives CASGASYSGNTIYF.